The present T cell receptor beta chain was sequenced within a study of blood T cell repertoires in COVID-19. Across the whole study: Nucleic acid was either cDNA or gDNA, and it came from T cells, B-cell-depleted T cells, or PBMCs.

In the original processing: Nucleated cell counts were estimated from reference gene primer amplification. Here immunoSEQ multiplex PCR was the method, and the copy in TCRdb shows in-frame clones only, minus some. The V and J calls and clone size are taken from that table; D and trimming were inferred from the DNA. This table holds some 240,000 clones, roughly 79% found once. Germline V CDR1 and CDR2: MNHNS, SASEGT. Trimming pared 2 bases from V and 1 base from J, leaving 12 bases between. The CDR3 is made up of 16 amino acids. In this sample, this clone turned up once. V gene TRBV6-1 combines with J gene TRBJ1-3; D unresolved. The receptor was derived from an elderly woman with COVID-19, enrolled during active disease. Specimen: peripheral blood. The CDR3 spells CASSESLAGSGNTIYF. The CDR3 nucleotides read TGTGCCAGCAGTGAATCCTTGGCGGGATCTGGAAACACCATATATTTT.